Shown below are 27 T cell receptor beta chains from a single sample sequenced in a study of shared clonotypes between healthy human individuals. Assay: immunoSEQ multiplex PCR; the TCRdb copy retains only in-frame clones and omits some. The data show some 740,000 clones, over 90% seen once. As defined, naive CD8 cells were CD45RO-negative and positively selected for CCR7, with terminally differentiated effector memory CD45RA+ cells excluded. The sequencing input was naive CD8+ T cells sorted from blood. These receptors came from a man under 40 in good health.

The chain combines TRBV6-5 with TRBJ1-4; no reliable D call. Trimming pared 9 bases from V and 4 bases from J, leaving 9 bases between. The CDR3 consists of 12 residues. Per germline, CDR1 MNHEY and CDR2 SVGAGI. The CDR3 coding sequence is TGTGCCAGAGTCCCGGTTAATGAAAAACTGTTTTTT. This translates into CARVPVNEKLFF.

The chain employs TRBV5-1 and TRBJ2-1; D ambiguous. Per germline, CDR1 SGHRS and CDR2 YFSETQ. The CDR3 loop spans 14 amino acids. V gave up 4 bases and J gave up 2 bases, with 10 bases separating them. In DNA, the CDR3 is TGCGCCAGCAGCCTCTACAACACCTACAATGAGCAGTTCTTC. Its translation is CASSLYNTYNEQFF.

The gene calls are TRBV7-9 and TRBJ2-1, with TRBD2 identical over 8 bases. V lost 3 bases to trimming and J lost 7 bases; unmatched junction nucleotides: 14. The CDR3 runs to 17 residues. The germline gives CDR1 SEHNR, CDR2 FQNEAQ (reference sequence). The CDR3 nucleotides are TGTGCCAGCAGCTTTTCGGGTAGACAGTTAGCGGGAAATGAGCAGTTCTTC. This gives the protein CASSFSGRQLAGNEQFF.

This chain joins TRBV6-5 and TRBJ2-1, with 8 nucleotides matching TRBD2. V lost 5 bases to trimming and J lost 2 bases; unmatched junction nucleotides: 5. This CDR3 region has 15 residues. Germline assignment: CDR1 MNHEY and CDR2 SVGAGI. In DNA form, the CDR3 reads TGTGCCAGCAGTGCGAGGACTAGCCCCTACAATGAGCAGTTCTTC. Protein: CASSARTSPYNEQFF.

This clone was recorded a few times. This chain joins TRBV11-2 and TRBJ2-1; TRBD1 matches at 7 bases. CDR1 and CDR2 (germline): SGHAT, FQNNGV. J gave up 7 bases and V 5 bases, and 11 bases lay outside the gene matches. The CDR3 spans 15 residues. CDR3 amino acids: CASSRETGSLNEQFF. CDR3 sequence (DNA): TGTGCCAGCAGCCGTGAGACAGGGTCCTTGAATGAGCAGTTCTTC. The variable domain in full, completed from reference TRBV11-2 and TRBJ2-1, reads EAGVAQSPRYKIIEKRQSVAFWCNPISGHATLYWYQQILGQGPKLLIQFQNNGVVDDSQLPKDRFSAERLKGVDSTLKIQPAKLEDSAVYLCASSRETGSLNEQFFGPGTRLTVL.

The chain uses TRBV7-6 and TRBJ2-5; 8 bases line up with TRBD2. This CDR3 is 18 amino acids long. Trimming took 5 bases from V and 0 from J; bases not matched to a gene: 14. CDR1 is SGHVS, CDR2 FNYEAQ, per germline. CDR3 coding DNA: TGTGCCAGCAGCCAGTCTTTAGGGGCTAGCGGGTACCAAGAGACCCAGTACTTC. Translating it yields CASSQSLGASGYQETQYF.

Concerning this clone itself: Other DNA sequences in this specimen translate into the identical CDR3. This rearrangement joins TRBV29-1 to TRBJ2-7, with 11 bases identical to TRBD2. Germline V CDR1 and CDR2: SQVTM, ANQGSEA. The CDR3 contains 15 residues. The V and J ends lost 4 bases and 0 bases, in that order; junction bases with no gene match: 5. CDR3 DNA: TGCAGCGTTGCCGGGACTAGCGGAAGCTCCTACGAGCAGTACTTC. Its protein is CSVAGTSGSSYEQYF.

A single count supports this clone. This chain connects TRBV5-8 to TRBJ1-1, with D hard to call. Germline loops: CDR1 SGHTS, CDR2 YDEGEE. V was trimmed by 3 bases and J by 10 bases, leaving 19 bases between them. This CDR3 contains 14 residues. CDR3 amino acids: CASSSGETPFGAFF. The CDR3 DNA sequence: TGTGCCAGCAGCTCTGGCGAGACTCCGTTTGGAGCTTTCTTT. Together with reference TRBV5-8 and TRBJ1-1, the CDR3 gives the full variable domain: EAGVTQSPTHLIKTRGQQATLRCSPISGHTSVYWYQQALGLGLQFLLWYDEGEERNRGNFPPRFSGRQFPNYSSELNVNALELEDSALYLCASSSGETPFGAFFGQGTRLTVV.

The chain has TRBV19 and TRBJ1-5, with TRBD1 matching over 10 bases. CDR1 and CDR2 (germline): LNHDA, SQIVND (reference sequence). The CDR3 is 16 residues long. Losses at the gene ends were 6 bases for V and 2 bases for J; bases not matched to a gene: 7. CDR3 in amino acids: CASSRDRGEGNQPQHF. Here the CDR3 DNA reads TGTGCCAGTAGCCGGGACAGGGGTGAGGGCAATCAGCCCCAGCATTTT.

This chain connects TRBV11-2 to TRBJ2-1; 9 nucleotides line up with TRBD2. Germline assignment: CDR1 SGHAT and CDR2 FQNNGV. The CDR3 has 17 amino acids. Trimming cost V 0 bases and J 4 bases; bases outside gene matches: 7. CDR3 residues: CASSLDSLAGSYNEQFF. As DNA, the CDR3 is TGTGCCAGCAGCTTAGACTCTCTAGCGGGAAGTTACAATGAGCAGTTCTTC.

This sequence joins TRBV2 and TRBJ1-2; D is unresolved. This CDR3 spans 15 amino acids. Between the trimmed V and J ends, which lost 2 bases and 4 bases, there was a span of 14 bases. Germline V gene lookup returns CDR1 SNHLY and CDR2 FYNNEI. The CDR3 is CASSEWLATGYGYTF. CDR3 bases: TGTGCCAGCAGTGAATGGCTGGCGACGGGCTATGGCTACACCTTC.

The chain is built from TRBV2 and TRBJ2-7; D uncertain. The germline V gene has CDR1 SNHLY and CDR2 FYNNEI. The CDR3 has 14 residues. V was cut by 6 bases and J by 3 bases, with 15 bases left in between. The CDR3 DNA follows: TGTGCCAGCAGCGAAACGGTTCCATACTACGAGCAGTACTTC. Translating it yields CASSETVPYYEQYF.

V is TRBV14 and J is TRBJ2-3; D unclear. Per germline, CDR1 SGHDN and CDR2 FVKESK. The length of the CDR3 is 16 residues. Deletions cut 4 bases from V and 2 bases from J, with 16 bases between. The CDR3 bases are TGTGCCAGCAGCCCGTCTCGGCGTTCCGTCACAGATACGCAGTATTTT. This gives the protein CASSPSRRSVTDTQYF.

This chain uses TRBV29-1 with TRBJ2-4; either TRBD1 or TRBD2 may fit D (5 bases each). From germline, CDR1 is SQVTM and CDR2 ANQGSEA. The length of the CDR3 is 14 residues. With 3 bases removed from V and 3 bases from J, the gap between germline ends came to 12 bases. Here the CDR3 reads CSVDGAGDKNIQYF. The CDR3 DNA reads TGCAGCGTTGACGGGGCTGGCGACAAAAACATTCAGTACTTC.

To note about this clone: The identical CDR3 is also encoded by other nucleotide sequences in the sample. J is TRBJ1-5 and V is TRBV5-5; D ambiguous. The germline V gene has CDR1 SGHKS and CDR2 YYEKEE (reference sequence). The CDR3 spans 12 residues. The V gene lost 4 bases and the J gene lost 7 bases, with 9 bases spanning the gap. The CDR3 bases are TGTGCCAGCAGCCTAGAAGGGCAGCCCCAGCATTTT. It translates to CASSLEGQPQHF.

As DNA, the CDR3 is TGTGCCAGCAGCACCAAGGAGGGGTCGGGGAGCTCCTACGAGCAGTACTTC. As protein: CASSTKEGSGSSYEQYF. The J gene is TRBJ2-7, the V gene TRBV28; D is perhaps TRBD2 (6 bases). Trimming left V 6 bases short and J 0 bases short, with 21 bases between. The CDR3 is 17 residues long. Germline CDR1 is MDHEN and CDR2 is SYDVKM.

This chain connects TRBV7-6 to TRBJ2-2; TRBD2 matches 8 bases. V gave up 1 base and J gave up 4 bases; unmatched junction bases: 11. The CDR3 covers 18 residues. In germline, CDR1 is SGHVS, CDR2 FNYEAQ. Written as DNA, the CDR3 is TGTGCCAGCAGCTTAGGTCTAGCGGGCCCTAGAGGCACCGGGGAGCTGTTTTTT. Its protein is CASSLGLAGPRGTGELFF.

The chain carries TRBV6-5 and TRBJ2-1, with unresolved D. The germline V gene has CDR1 MNHEY and CDR2 SVGAGI. The CDR3 has 12 residues. Deletions cut 1 base from V and 7 bases from J, with 5 bases between. In DNA, the CDR3 is TGTGCCAGCAGTTACTACGGGAATGAGCAGTTCTTC. Its translation is CASSYYGNEQFF.

This chain connects TRBV29-1 to TRBJ2-2, with a tentative D call TRBD2 (5 bases). The CDR3 sequence is 12 residues long. CDR1 is SQVTM and CDR2 is ANQGSEA in the germline V gene. V was shortened by 4 bases and J by 5 bases, with 8 bases between the two germline ends. This CDR3 is CSVVWETGELFF. The CDR3 DNA sequence: TGCAGCGTTGTGTGGGAGACCGGGGAGCTGTTTTTT.

The rearrangement uses TRBV6-6 and TRBJ2-1; TRBD2 agrees at 9 bases. There are 15 residues in the CDR3. CDR1 is MNHNY, CDR2 SVGAGI, per germline (reference sequence). The V gene end was trimmed by 6 bases and the J gene end by 3 bases; junction bases not matched to a gene: 6. Here the CDR3 reads CASSSSGTGYNEQFF. For the CDR3, the DNA is TGTGCCAGCAGCTCTAGCGGGACTGGCTACAATGAGCAGTTCTTC.

The chain carries TRBV13 and TRBJ2-2; D not resolved. This CDR3 has 14 amino acids. Trimming cost V 0 bases and J 4 bases, with 6 bases left between them. Germline values: CDR1 PRHDT, CDR2 FYEKMQ (reference sequence). The CDR3 DNA is TGTGCCAGCAGCTTAGGACCGGCCACCGGGGAGCTGTTTTTT. Translated: CASSLGPATGELFF.

With regard to this clone: Other DNA sequences of this sample code for an identical CDR3. J is TRBJ2-7 and V is TRBV20-1; TRBD2 is a possible D gene (6 bases). The length of the CDR3 is 11 residues. Germline V CDR1 and CDR2: DFQATT, SNEGSKA (reference sequence). Trimming took off 6 bases at V and 2 bases at J, with 8 bases between the two ends. CDR3 DNA: TGCAGTGCGCGGGACCCCTACGAGCAGTACTTC. Amino acid sequence: CSARDPYEQYF.

CDR3 in DNA: TGTGCCAGCAGTATACAGGGGAATCAGCCCCAGCATTTT. It is translated as CASSIQGNQPQHF. J is TRBJ1-5 and V is TRBV27, with 7 bases identical to TRBD1. Germline assignment: CDR1 MNHEY and CDR2 SMNVEV (reference sequence). The CDR3 is 13 residues long. The ends lost 5 bases at V and 4 bases at J; junction bases unmatched: 2.

The chain has TRBV11-2 and TRBJ1-1; D perhaps matches TRBD1 (5 bases). CDR1 is SGHAT, CDR2 FQNNGV, per germline. Trimming pared 1 base from V and 4 bases from J, leaving 13 bases between. This CDR3 contains 15 residues. DNA of the CDR3: TGTGCCAGCAGCTTAGGAAGGCGGGGGTTCACTGAAGCTTTCTTT. Translation gives CASSLGRRGFTEAFF.

V usage is TRBV7-2 and J usage is TRBJ2-3, with D uncertain. Germline CDR1 and CDR2: SGHTA and FQGNSA. The CDR3 extends over 14 amino acids. V was shortened by 1 base and J by 4 bases, with 9 bases between the two germline ends. The CDR3 reads CASSLGGLADTQYF. In DNA, the CDR3 is TGTGCCAGCAGCTTAGGGGGTCTGGCAGATACGCAGTATTTT. Supplemented by reference TRBV7-2 and TRBJ2-3, the full variable domain reads GAGVSQSPSNKVTEKGKDVELRCDPISGHTALYWYRQSLGQGLEFLIYFQGNSAPDKSGLPSDRFSAERTGGSVSTLTIQRTQQEDSAVYLCASSLGGLADTQYFGPGTRLTVL.

The chain carries TRBV7-2 and TRBJ2-2; 7 bases line up with TRBD1. Germline loops: CDR1 SGHTA, CDR2 FQGNSA. The CDR3 has 16 amino acids. V shed 2 bases, J shed 1 base, and the junction held 4 bases outside the gene matches. This CDR3 is CASSLIQGVNTGELFF. CDR3 bases: TGTGCCAGCAGCTTAATCCAGGGGGTGAACACCGGGGAGCTGTTTTTT.

This rearrangement joins TRBV28 to TRBJ2-7; 7 bases agree with TRBD1. J gave up 6 bases and V 6 bases, and 14 bases lay outside the gene matches. The germline CDR1 and CDR2 sequences are MDHEN and SYDVKM. The CDR3 runs to 15 residues. CDR3 residues: CASSPPPGPGGEQYF. The CDR3 DNA is TGTGCCAGCAGCCCCCCCCCGGGCCCAGGGGGCGAGCAGTACTTC.